This T cell receptor beta chain was sequenced during a study of blood T cells in healthy people across ages. Overall study context: Capture by template switching was about one barcoded beta molecule per two T cells. Study-wide results and limits: Researchers deemed the diversity estimates from one million T cells underestimates. Higher naive T cell percentage went strongly together with higher TCR beta diversity.

A remark on this clonotype: Antigen: not known.

A second roughly 6 to 12 cycle PCR used barcoded and J-beta primers. Using its own MiXCR run on the 5' RACE reads, TCRdb lists one record per CDR3 protein. The sample carries about 800,000 distinct CDR3 sequences, approximately 25% recorded once. This CDR3 has 15 residues. Germline assignment: CDR1 MNHNY and CDR2 SVGAGI (reference sequence). V was clipped by 7 bases and J by 2 bases; unmatched bases: 10. The data were also submitted as part of a second study, on T cells of mothers and their children.

The receptor was derived from a boy younger than 18 in good health. The sequenced sample consisted of blood. The chain is built from TRBV6-6 and TRBJ2-7; TRBD1 matches at 8 bases. The CDR3 nucleotides read TGTGCCAGCACCCGAGGGGACAGGTTCCCCTACGAGCAGTACTTC. Translating it yields CASTRGDRFPYEQYF.